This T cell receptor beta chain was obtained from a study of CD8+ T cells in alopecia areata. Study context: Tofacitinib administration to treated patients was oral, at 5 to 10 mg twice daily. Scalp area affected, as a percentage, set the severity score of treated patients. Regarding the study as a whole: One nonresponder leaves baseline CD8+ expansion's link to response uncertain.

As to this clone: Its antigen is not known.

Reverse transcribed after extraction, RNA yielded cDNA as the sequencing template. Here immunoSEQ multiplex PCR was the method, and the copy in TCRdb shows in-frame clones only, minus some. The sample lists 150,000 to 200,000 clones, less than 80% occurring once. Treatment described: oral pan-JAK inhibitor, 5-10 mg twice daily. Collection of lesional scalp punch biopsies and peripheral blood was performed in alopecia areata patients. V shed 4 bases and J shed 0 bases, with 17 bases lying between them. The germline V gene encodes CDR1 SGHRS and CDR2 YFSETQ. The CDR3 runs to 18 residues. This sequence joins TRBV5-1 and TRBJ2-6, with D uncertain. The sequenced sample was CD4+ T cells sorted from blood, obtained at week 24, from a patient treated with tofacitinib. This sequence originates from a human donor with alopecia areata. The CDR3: CASSPAGRRSSGANVLTF. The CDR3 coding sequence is TGCGCCAGCAGCCCGGCCGGGCGTCGGAGCTCTGGGGCCAACGTCCTGACTTTC.